This T cell receptor (beta chain) was retrieved from a study of blood T cell repertoires in COVID-19. Study at large: COVID-19 samples, acute and convalescent, were from the United States, Italy and Spain. PBMCs, B-cell-depleted T cells, or T cells were the source of the cDNA or gDNA that made up the material.

In the study's own analysis: Estimated nucleated cell counts came from reference gene primer amplification. The method was immunoSEQ multiplex PCR; TCRdb's version includes in-frame clones alone and lacks a portion of them. Clonal size and the V and J genes are those of that table, whereas D and trimming came from the DNA. The sample contains around 190,000 clones, roughly 87% of which appear only once. Seattle researchers signed up patients amid active infection and tracked them longitudinally. The germline V gene encodes CDR1 KGHSH and CDR2 LQKENI. V gave up 0 bases and J gave up 0 bases; unmatched junction bases: 10. The CDR3 spans 19 residues.

The sample consisted of peripheral blood. The sequence was collected from a woman aged 55 to 70 with COVID-19, enrolled during active disease. V and J are TRBV18 and TRBJ2-1; TRBD2 aligns across 8 bases. CDR3: CASSPPWLAGRSSYNEQFF. CDR3 bases: TGTGCCAGCTCACCACCGTGGCTAGCGGGCCGAAGCTCCTACAATGAGCAGTTCTTC. Drawing the rest from reference TRBV18 and TRBJ2-1, the complete variable domain is NAGVMQNPRHLVRRRGQEARLRCSPMKGHSHVYWYRQLPEEGLKFMVYLQKENIIDESGMPKERFSAEFPKEGPSILRIQQVVRGDSAAYFCASSPPWLAGRSSYNEQFFGPGTRLTVL.